This TCR beta chain was captured in a study of identical twins. MiXCR, run by TCRdb on the 5' RACE reads, gives a single entry per CDR3 protein. The table records 200,000 to 250,000 distinct CDR3 sequences, 6.5% to 9% of them present only once. The CDR3 has 16 amino acids. V dropped 4 bases and J dropped 2; count of bases not matched to a gene: 4. The germline CDR1 and CDR2 sequences are MDHEN and SYDVKM. Many counts were recorded for this clonotype. These same data were also listed under a study on yellow fever vaccine responses in identical twins.

This receptor was taken from a woman between 18 and 29 years old in good health. Sequencing was done on a sample of CD8+ T cells sorted from blood. V and J are TRBV28 and TRBJ2-3; 12 nucleotides line up with TRBD2. The CDR3 DNA is TGTGCCAGCAGTTCCCCTAGCGGGAGGGCCACAGATACGCAGTATTTT. This gives the protein CASSSPSGRATDTQYF.